What follows describes a single TCR beta chain. Its specificity is not known. V was shortened by 0 bases and J by 11 bases, with 17 bases between the two germline ends. Germline assignment: CDR1 SGHRS and CDR2 YFSETQ. The CDR3 runs to 14 residues. The TCR beta cDNA libraries contained unique molecular identifiers. TCRdb called the PCR reads again in MiXCR, with one record for every CDR3 protein. The repertoire has roughly 800,000 distinct CDR3 sequences, around 53% of them found once; the top ten carry approximately 4.2%. These data come from a study of post-analysis software for immune sequencing data. The study, taken as a whole, reports: F measure clustering grouped samples strongly by preparation batch. Patients used about 5 TRBV segments, including TRBV5-6, TRBV5-1 and TRBV20-1, more often than controls. Multiple sclerosis was associated with a significant reduction in normalized Chao1 diversity relative to controls.

This receptor was taken from a girl between 10 and 17 years old with multiple sclerosis. Specimen: blood. This chain connects TRBV5-1 to TRBJ1-1; D unresolved. The CDR3 bases are TGCGCCAGCAGCTTGGGCCACTCAACCGGGGAGGCTTTCTTT. It yields the protein CASSLGHSTGEAFF. Filled out from reference TRBV5-1 and TRBJ1-1, the complete variable domain reads KAGVTQTPRYLIKTRGQQVTLSCSPISGHRSVSWYQQTPGQGLQFLFEYFSETQRNKGNFPGRFSGRQFSNSRSEMNVSTLELGDSALYLCASSLGHSTGEAFFGQGTRLTVV.